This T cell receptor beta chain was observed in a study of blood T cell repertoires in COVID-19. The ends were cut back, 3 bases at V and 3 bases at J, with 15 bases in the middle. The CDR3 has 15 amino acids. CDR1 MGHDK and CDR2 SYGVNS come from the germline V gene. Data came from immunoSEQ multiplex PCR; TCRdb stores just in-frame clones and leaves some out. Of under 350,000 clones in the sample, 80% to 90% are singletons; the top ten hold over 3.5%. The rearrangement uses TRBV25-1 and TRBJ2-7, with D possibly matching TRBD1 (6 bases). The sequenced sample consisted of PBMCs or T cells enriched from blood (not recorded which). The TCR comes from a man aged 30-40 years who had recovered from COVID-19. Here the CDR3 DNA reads TGTGCCAGCAGTGAGAGGGGCAGGGGCATCTACGAGCAGTACTTC. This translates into CASSERGRGIYEQYF.